A single sample is the source of the 23 T cell receptor beta chains below, sequenced in a study of control samples from healthy donors and cancer patients. Using immunoSEQ multiplex PCR, the repertoire was profiled, and TCRdb retains in-frame clones only, with some absent. The sample has 120,000 to 150,000 clones; 80% to 90% are singletons. The sample comprised blood. The receptors originated from a woman in her twenties or thirties in good health.

The V and J genes are TRBV7-2 and TRBJ2-1, with D tentatively TRBD2 (6 bases). CDR1 is SGHTA, CDR2 FQGNSA, per germline. The CDR3 is 13 amino acids. V was clipped by 6 bases and J by 9 bases, with 15 bases between them. CDR3 bases: TGTGCCAGCAGGGGAGGAGGGACGGGTGAGCAGTTCTTC. Protein sequence: CASRGGGTGEQFF.

The chain employs TRBV5-1 and TRBJ1-5; D is unclear. Per germline, CDR1 SGHRS and CDR2 YFSETQ. Deletions cut 0 bases from V and 0 bases from J, with 16 bases between. The CDR3 contains 18 residues. CDR3 sequence: CASSLEASSGNSNQPQHF. The CDR3 DNA reads as TGCGCCAGCAGCTTGGAGGCCTCGTCAGGAAATAGCAATCAGCCCCAGCATTTT.

The chain is built from TRBV6-5 and TRBJ2-7, with D maybe TRBD1 (8 bases). In germline, CDR1 is MNHEY, CDR2 SVGAGI. V was shortened by 7 bases and J by 5 bases, with 18 bases between the two germline ends. The CDR3 totals 14 residues. The CDR3 protein is CASIMDREGNEQYF. CDR3 nucleotides: TGTGCCAGCATTATGGACAGGGAGGGGAACGAGCAGTACTTC.

The J gene is TRBJ1-2, the V gene TRBV29-1, with unresolved D. With 2 bases removed from V and 3 bases from J, the gap between germline ends came to 4 bases. Germline-derived CDR1 and CDR2 are SQVTM and ANQGSEA. The CDR3 totals 11 residues. The CDR3 is CSVEWDYGYTF. The CDR3 nucleotides read TGCAGCGTTGAATGGGACTATGGCTACACCTTC.

The chain employs TRBV28 and TRBJ2-3, with 7 bases fitting TRBD2. Germline trimming cut 8 bases from V and 7 bases from J; bases unmatched to any gene: 15. The germline V gene has CDR1 MDHEN and CDR2 SYDVKM. This CDR3 is 15 amino acids long. This chain's CDR3 is CASGLEAGRGNTQYF. CDR3 nucleotide sequence: TGTGCCAGCGGTCTCGAAGCGGGGCGCGGGAATACGCAGTATTTT.

CDR3 amino acids: CASSLAPAFGTQYF. DNA of the CDR3: TGTGCCAGCAGCTTAGCGCCCGCCTTTGGGACGCAGTATTTT. The V and J genes are TRBV7-2 and TRBJ2-3, with no clear D. The CDR3 sequence is 14 residues long. Per the germline V gene, CDR1 is SGHTA and CDR2 is FQGNSA. V was cut by 0 bases and J by 9 bases, with 13 bases left in between.

DNA of the CDR3: TGTGCCAGCACCTTCGGCCAAAACATTCAGTACTTC. This codes for CASTFGQNIQYF. The chain links TRBV6-4 to TRBJ2-4; D gene ambiguous. In germline, CDR1 is MRHNA, CDR2 SNTAGT. This CDR3 is built from 12 residues. Trimming cost V 7 bases and J 5 bases, with 9 bases left between them.

The CDR3 nucleotides are TGTGCCAGCAGTGAAACAGGGAAGGACACTGAAGCTTTCTTT. Translating gives CASSETGKDTEAFF. The genes are TRBV6-1 and TRBJ1-1; D perhaps matches TRBD1 (6 bases). Trimming cost V 2 bases and J 3 bases, with 10 bases left between them. Germline loops: CDR1 MNHNS, CDR2 SASEGT. The CDR3 loop spans 14 amino acids.

The V gene is TRBV2, the J gene TRBJ2-3, with a tentative D call TRBD1 (5 bases). The CDR3 is made up of 14 amino acids. From germline, CDR1 is SNHLY and CDR2 FYNNEI. Trimming pared 4 bases from V and 3 bases from J, leaving 11 bases between. The CDR3 DNA is TGTGCCAGCAGTGTATCCTACAGGACAGATACGCAGTATTTT. This encodes CASSVSYRTDTQYF.

The chain employs TRBV19 and TRBJ1-1, with D perhaps TRBD1 (5 bases). CDR3 size: 13 residues. Trimming took off 6 bases at V and 1 base at J, with 9 bases between the two ends. Germline V gene sequence: CDR1 LNHDA, CDR2 SQIVND (reference sequence). The CDR3, as DNA: TGTGCCAGTAGCGTGACAGCGAACACTGAAGCTTTCTTT. It yields the protein CASSVTANTEAFF.

This sequence joins TRBV3-1 (or the pseudogene TRBV3-2) and TRBJ1-2; 10 bases fit TRBD1. Germline V gene sequence: CDR1 LGHDT, CDR2 YNNKEL (reference sequence). CDR3 size: 13 residues. The V gene end was trimmed by 8 bases and the J gene end by 4 bases; junction bases not matched to a gene: 4. CDR3 amino acids: CASRDRGSYGYTF. In nucleotides, the CDR3 is TGTGCCAGCCGGGACAGGGGATCCTATGGCTACACCTTC.

The V call is TRBV7-3, the J call TRBJ2-6, with 11 bases fitting TRBD1. Germline trimming cut 4 bases from V and 1 base from J; bases unmatched to any gene: 3. Germline V CDR1 and CDR2: SGHTA, FQGTGA. CDR3 length: 17 residues. CDR3 region: CASSWTGGSSGANVLTF. The DNA for the CDR3 is TGTGCCAGCAGCTGGACAGGGGGCTCGTCTGGGGCCAACGTCCTGACTTTC.

CDR3: CSVRGRMNTEAFF. Written as DNA, the CDR3 is TGCAGCGTTAGGGGGCGGATGAACACTGAAGCTTTCTTT. The V and J genes are TRBV29-1 and TRBJ1-1, with TRBD1 matching 7 bases. The germline V gene has CDR1 SQVTM and CDR2 ANQGSEA. This CDR3 has 13 amino acids. J gave up 0 bases and V 5 bases, and 3 bases lay outside the gene matches.

The chain couples TRBV19 to TRBJ2-1; 12 bases align to TRBD2. The CDR3 runs 15 residues. V lost 4 bases and J lost 5; bases outside the gene matches: 3. Germline assignment: CDR1 LNHDA and CDR2 SQIVND (reference sequence). As DNA, the CDR3 is TGTGCCAGTAGTAACGGACTAGCGGGAAACAATGAGCAGTTCTTC. Protein: CASSNGLAGNNEQFF.

The J gene is TRBJ2-1, the V gene TRBV5-1, with 8 bases identical to TRBD2. Germline V gene sequence: CDR1 SGHRS, CDR2 YFSETQ. The CDR3 length is 15 residues. Germline trimming cut 4 bases from V and 0 bases from J; bases unmatched to any gene: 3. CDR3 nucleotides: TGCGCCAGCAGCCCGGGGGGGAGCTCCTACAATGAGCAGTTCTTC. The encoded protein is CASSPGGSSYNEQFF.

This chain uses TRBV18 with TRBJ1-5; D unclear. Looked up from germline, CDR1 is KGHSH and CDR2 is LQKENI. CDR3 length equals 13 residues. Trimming left V 2 bases short and J 5 bases short, with 7 bases between. Here the CDR3 reads CASSPTIDQPQHF. CDR3 DNA: TGTGCCAGCTCACCAACCATAGATCAGCCCCAGCATTTT.

V usage is TRBV13 and J usage is TRBJ2-7; D possibly corresponds to TRBD1 (5 bases). The length of the CDR3 is 15 residues. The germline V gene has CDR1 PRHDT and CDR2 FYEKMQ (reference sequence). The V end was cut by 0 bases, the J end by 3 bases, with 12 bases between. The CDR3 sequence is CASSLGPGQLYEQYF. The CDR3 DNA is TGTGCCAGCAGCTTAGGCCCAGGACAACTCTACGAGCAGTACTTC.

Only a few counts were recorded for this clone. The chain combines TRBV6-2 or TRBV6-3 with TRBJ1-1; D gene uncertain. V was shortened by 0 bases and J by 6 bases, with 14 bases between the two germline ends. This CDR3 has 15 residues. Germline V gives CDR1 MNHEY, CDR2 SVGEGT. The DNA for the CDR3 is TGTGCCAGCAGTTACTCGTTACTGGGCGCCGCTGAAGCTTTCTTT. It encodes CASSYSLLGAAEAFF.

The sample holds a few counts of this clone. The chain joins TRBV25-1 to TRBJ2-2, with a weak D call TRBD2 (6 bases). Germline values: CDR1 MGHDK, CDR2 SYGVNS. V was cut by 3 bases and J by 4 bases, with 15 bases left in between. This CDR3 is built from 16 residues. CDR3 sequence reads: CASSDKREALTGELFF. In DNA, the CDR3 is TGTGCCAGCAGTGATAAAAGGGAGGCCCTCACCGGGGAGCTGTTTTTT. Complete variable domain (other parts from reference TRBV25-1 and TRBJ2-2): EADIYQTPRYLVIGTGKKITLECSQTMGHDKMYWYQQDPGMELHLIHYSYGVNSTEKGDLSSESTVSRIRTEHFPLTLESARPSHTSQYLCASSDKREALTGELFFGEGSRLTVL.

This clone was found once. The gene calls are TRBV6-5 and TRBJ2-7; D is uncertain. CDR3 length equals 12 residues. Trimming shortened V by 7 bases and J by 8 bases, and 15 bases separated the two germline ends. The germline gives CDR1 MNHEY, CDR2 SVGAGI. The CDR3 DNA reads TGTGCCAGCATTTCAGAGGCGACCAAGCAGTACTTC. It codes for CASISEATKQYF.

The rearrangement uses TRBV30 and TRBJ1-4; the D gene is possibly TRBD1 (5 bases). V was cut by 4 bases and J by 8 bases, with 11 bases left in between. This CDR3 has 12 amino acids. Germline values: CDR1 GTSNPN, CDR2 SVGIG (reference sequence). This CDR3 reads CAWTPGVEKLFF. The CDR3 DNA sequence: TGTGCCTGGACACCGGGGGTGGAAAAACTGTTTTTT.

This rearrangement joins TRBV28 to TRBJ1-1; D not resolved. Germline values: CDR1 MDHEN, CDR2 SYDVKM. The CDR3 spans 13 residues. Trimming removed 3 bases from V and 6 bases from J, with 11 bases in between. CDR3 sequence reads: CASSFLEGPEAFF. Here the CDR3 DNA reads TGTGCCAGCAGTTTTTTAGAGGGCCCTGAAGCTTTCTTT.

This chain uses TRBV29-1 with TRBJ2-7, with D unresolved. The CDR3 spans 12 residues. Germline V gives CDR1 SQVTM, CDR2 ANQGSEA. Trimming left V 7 bases short and J 0 bases short, with 10 bases between. The DNA for the CDR3 is TGCAGCGCAGCTGGCGGCTCCTACGAGCAGTACTTC. It encodes CSAAGGSYEQYF.